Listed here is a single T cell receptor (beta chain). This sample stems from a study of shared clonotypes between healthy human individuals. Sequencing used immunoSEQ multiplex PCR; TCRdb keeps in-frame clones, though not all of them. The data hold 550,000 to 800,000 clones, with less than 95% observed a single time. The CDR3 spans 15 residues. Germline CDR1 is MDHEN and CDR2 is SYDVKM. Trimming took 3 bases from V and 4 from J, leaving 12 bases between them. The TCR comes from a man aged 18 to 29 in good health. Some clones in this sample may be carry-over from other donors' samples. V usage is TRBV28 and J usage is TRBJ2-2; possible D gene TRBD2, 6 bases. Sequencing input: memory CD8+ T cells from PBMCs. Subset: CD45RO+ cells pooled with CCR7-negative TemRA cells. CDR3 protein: CASSFQAEGTGELFF. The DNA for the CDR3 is TGTGCCAGCAGTTTCCAAGCGGAGGGCACCGGGGAGCTGTTTTTT.